This T cell receptor beta chain was identified during a study of blood T cell repertoires in COVID-19. As for the study in general: Sites in the United States, Italy and Spain provided acute and convalescent COVID-19 samples.

A remark on this clone: At one end the junction does not follow the germline gene, possibly because of a read error.

Sequencing was performed with immunoSEQ multiplex PCR; in TCRdb, only in-frame clones are kept and a portion is missing. The sample lists roughly 150,000 clones; approximately 84% were seen once. Within the 2 weeks before study entry, each person in the exposed group met a COVID-19 case. This clonotype originated in a woman between 18 and 30 years old who had been exposed to COVID-19. Source material: PBMCs or T cells enriched from blood (not recorded which).

The CDR3 nucleotides are TGTGCCAGCAGTCAAGGTCTGGAGGCCAACAATGAGCAGTTCTTC. The encoded protein is CASSQGLEANNEQFF. The chain carries TRBV3-1 (or the pseudogene TRBV3-2) and TRBJ2-1; maybe TRBD2 (5 bases). CDR1 LGHDT and CDR2 YNNKEL come from the germline V gene (reference sequence). The CDR3 is made up of 15 amino acids.